This TCR beta chain is drawn from a study of glioma-infiltrating T cells after dendritic cell vaccination. This clone was found a few times. The PCR used 60 V beta and 13 J beta primers. This table comes from immunoSEQ multiplex PCR, and its TCRdb copy is limited to in-frame clones, with some not included. The sample holds more than 95,000 clones, 80% seen once. The ends were cut back, 6 bases at V and 4 bases at J, with 18 bases in the middle. The germline gives CDR1 GTSNPN, CDR2 SVGIG (reference sequence). This CDR3 spans 14 amino acids. Time point meaning: after dendritic cell vaccination, including at tumor progression/relapse.

This sequence originates from a human donor with glioblastoma. Sequencing was performed on blood, taken after dendritic cell vaccination. The chain links TRBV30 to TRBJ1-2; no definite D call. In DNA form, the CDR3 reads TGTGCCTGCAAAACGGTAGGAGTCGGCTATGGCTACACCTTC. The encoded protein is CACKTVGVGYGYTF.